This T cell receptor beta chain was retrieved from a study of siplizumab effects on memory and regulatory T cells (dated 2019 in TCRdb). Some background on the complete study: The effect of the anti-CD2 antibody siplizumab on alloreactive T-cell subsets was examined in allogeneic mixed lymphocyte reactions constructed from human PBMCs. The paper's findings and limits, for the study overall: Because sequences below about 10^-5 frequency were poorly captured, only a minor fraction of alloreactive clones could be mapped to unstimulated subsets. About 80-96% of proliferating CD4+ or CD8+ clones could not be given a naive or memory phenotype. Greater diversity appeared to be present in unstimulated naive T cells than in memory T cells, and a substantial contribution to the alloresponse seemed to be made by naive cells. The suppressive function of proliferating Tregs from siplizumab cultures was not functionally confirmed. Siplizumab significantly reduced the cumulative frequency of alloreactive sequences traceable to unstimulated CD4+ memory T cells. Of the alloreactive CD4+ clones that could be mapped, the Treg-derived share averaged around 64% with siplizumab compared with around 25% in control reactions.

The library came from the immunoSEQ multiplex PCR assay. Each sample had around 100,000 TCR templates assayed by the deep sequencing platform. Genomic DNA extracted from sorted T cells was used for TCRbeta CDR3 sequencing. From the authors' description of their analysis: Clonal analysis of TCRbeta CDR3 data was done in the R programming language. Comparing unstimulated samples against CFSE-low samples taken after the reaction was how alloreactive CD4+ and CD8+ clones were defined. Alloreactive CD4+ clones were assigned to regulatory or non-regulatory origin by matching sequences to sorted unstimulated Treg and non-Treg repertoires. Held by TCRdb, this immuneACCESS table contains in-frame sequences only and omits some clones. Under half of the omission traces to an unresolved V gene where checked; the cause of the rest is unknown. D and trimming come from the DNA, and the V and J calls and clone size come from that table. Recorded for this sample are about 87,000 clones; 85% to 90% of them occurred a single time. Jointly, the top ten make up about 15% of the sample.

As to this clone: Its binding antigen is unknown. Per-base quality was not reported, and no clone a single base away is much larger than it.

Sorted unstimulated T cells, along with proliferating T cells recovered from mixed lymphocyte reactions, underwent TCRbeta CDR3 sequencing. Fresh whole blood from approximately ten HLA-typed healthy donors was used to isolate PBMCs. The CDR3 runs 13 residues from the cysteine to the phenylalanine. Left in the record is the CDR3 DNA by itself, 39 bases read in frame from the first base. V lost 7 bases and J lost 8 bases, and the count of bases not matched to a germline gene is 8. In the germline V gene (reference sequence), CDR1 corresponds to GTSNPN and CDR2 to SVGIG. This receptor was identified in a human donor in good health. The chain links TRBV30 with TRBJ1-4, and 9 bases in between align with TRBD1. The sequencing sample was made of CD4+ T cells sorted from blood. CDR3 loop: CALTRDREEKLFF. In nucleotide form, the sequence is TGTGCCTTGACTCGGGACAGGGAGGAAAAACTGTTTTTT.